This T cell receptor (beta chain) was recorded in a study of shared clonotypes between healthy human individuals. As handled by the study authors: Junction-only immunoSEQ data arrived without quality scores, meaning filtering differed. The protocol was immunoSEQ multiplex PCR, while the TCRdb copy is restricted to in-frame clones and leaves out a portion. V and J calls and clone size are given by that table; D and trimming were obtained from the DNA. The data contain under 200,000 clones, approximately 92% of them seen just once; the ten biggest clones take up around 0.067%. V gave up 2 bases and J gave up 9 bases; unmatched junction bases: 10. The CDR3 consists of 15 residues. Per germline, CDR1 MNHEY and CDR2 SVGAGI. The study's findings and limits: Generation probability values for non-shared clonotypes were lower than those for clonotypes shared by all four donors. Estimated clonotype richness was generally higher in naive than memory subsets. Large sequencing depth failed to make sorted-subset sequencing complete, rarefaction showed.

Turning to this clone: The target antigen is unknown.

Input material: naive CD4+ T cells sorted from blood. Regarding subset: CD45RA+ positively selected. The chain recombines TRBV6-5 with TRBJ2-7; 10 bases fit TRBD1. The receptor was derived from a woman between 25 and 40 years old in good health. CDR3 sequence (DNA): TGTGCCAGCAGTTACACCGGGACAGGGGAACTAGGGCAGTACTTC. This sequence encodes CASSYTGTGELGQYF.